This is a list of T cell receptor beta chains from one sample in a study of beta chain features in type 1 diabetes. Produced via immunoSEQ multiplex PCR; TCRdb's table is partial and in-frame only. This sample has 850,000 to 900,000 clones, with 15% to 20% found just once. The sample taken for sequencing was naive CD4+ T cells from blood. The receptors derive from a woman between 18 and 29 years old in good health. CDR3s include the opening cysteine and the closing phenylalanine or tryptophan. The D gene is left open where the match is weak. Rows give clone size only sometimes, using once, few, many, or a class for an expanded clone.

abundance	v_gene	j_gene	d_gene	CDR3nt	CDR3aa
-	TRBV7-3	TRBJ2-5	-	TGTGCCAGCAGCTTATCGGAGACCCAGTACTTC	CASSLSETQYF
-	TRBV2	TRBJ2-3	-	TGTGCCAGCATATATTCAGATACGCAGTATTTT	CASIYSDTQYF
-	TRBV5-1	TRBJ2-2	-	TGCGCCAGCAGCTTGGCGGGGGCCGCCGGGGAGCTGTTTTTT	CASSLAGAAGELFF
-	TRBV4-2	TRBJ2-5	-	TGTGCCAGCAGCCTCCAGAGGGGCCAAGAGACCCAGTACTTC	CASSLQRGQETQYF
-	TRBV27	TRBJ2-3	-	TGTGCCAGCAGTGGGGCTCAAGGGAATACGCAGTATTTT	CASSGAQGNTQYF
few	TRBV9	TRBJ2-2	-	TGTGCCAGCAGCCCGGAGTTGGGCGGGGAGCTGTTTTTT	CASSPELGGELFF
-	TRBV7-9	TRBJ1-1	-	TGTGCCAGCAGCTCCACGGTGAACACTGAAGCTTTCTTT	CASSSTVNTEAFF
few	TRBV9	TRBJ1-1	-	TGTGCCAGCAGCGTAGAGCAAAACACTGAAGCTTTCTTT	CASSVEQNTEAFF
many	TRBV14	TRBJ2-3	-	TGTGCCAGCAGCCAAAGCTCGCATACGCAGTATTTT	CASSQSSHTQYF
-	TRBV6-5	TRBJ1-2	-	TGTGCCAGCAGTTACGACAGAAACTATGGCTACACCTTC	CASSYDRNYGYTF
few	TRBV9	TRBJ1-1	-	TGTGCCAGCAGCGTAGGGTCCATGAACACTGAAGCTTTCTTT	CASSVGSMNTEAFF
few	TRBV10-3	TRBJ1-2	-	TGTGCCATCAGTGAGTACAGGGACTATGGCTACACCTTC	CAISEYRDYGYTF
-	TRBV7-2	TRBJ2-3	TRBD2	TGTGCCAGCAGCTCAACCGGGACTAGCGACTTTTATTTGCTCGATACGCAGTATTTT	CASSSTGTSDFYLLDTQYF
-	TRBV28	TRBJ2-3	TRBD2	TGTGCCAGCAGTCCGGGGGGGGCCTCAGATACGCAGTATTTT	CASSPGGASDTQYF
-	TRBV2	TRBJ2-1	-	TGTGCCAGCAGTGGAGAAAATGAGCAGTTCTTC	CASSGENEQFF
few	TRBV14	TRBJ2-1	-	TGTGCCAGCAGCCAAGATGCTTGGGAGCAGTTCTTC	CASSQDAWEQFF
few	TRBV6-5	TRBJ2-7	TRBD1	TGTGCCAGCAGTACAGGGGGAGCCTACGAGCAGTACTTC	CASSTGGAYEQYF
few	TRBV7-7	TRBJ2-1	TRBD2	TGTGCTAGCAGCCGGGGGGGGAGGGCCCCGAACGCATACAATGAGCAGTTCTTC	CASSRGGRAPNAYNEQFF
-	TRBV2	TRBJ2-1	-	TGTGCCAGCAAAGAGGGAGCCTACAATGAGCAGTTCTTC	CASKEGAYNEQFF
few	TRBV19	TRBJ2-2	-	TGTGCCAGTAGACACCACAGTACCGGGGAGCTGTTTTTT	CASRHHSTGELFF
few	TRBV7-8	TRBJ2-3	TRBD2	TGTGCCAGCAGCCGTAGCGGGAGCACAGATACGCAGTATTTT	CASSRSGSTDTQYF
-	TRBV7-9	TRBJ1-1	-	TGTGCCAGCCGCCCGAGTGGGGGGGCGCCGAACACTGAAGCTTTCTTT	CASRPSGGAPNTEAFF
few	TRBV15	TRBJ2-6	TRBD2	TGTGCCACCAGCCCCCGGGGGGGGACTGTCTCTGGGGCCAACGTCCTGACTTTC	CATSPRGGTVSGANVLTF
-	TRBV20-1	TRBJ1-1	-	TGCAGTGCTAACAGGGAAGCTGAAGCTTTCTTT	CSANREAEAFF
-	TRBV19	TRBJ2-1	-	TGTGCCAGTAGTATCTTCCAGCCTCCCAATGAGCAGTTCTTC	CASSIFQPPNEQFF
-	TRBV11-2	TRBJ2-2	-	TGTGCCAGCAGCCCGTATGGGCGGGACACCGGGGAGCTGTTTTTT	CASSPYGRDTGELFF
-	TRBV19	TRBJ2-3	-	TGTGCCAGTAGTGCGATGGGGGAGGGCACAGATACGCAGTATTTT	CASSAMGEGTDTQYF
few	TRBV7-2	TRBJ2-7	-	TGTGCCAGCAGCTTAATCGAGAGATCCTACGAGCAGTACTTC	CASSLIERSYEQYF